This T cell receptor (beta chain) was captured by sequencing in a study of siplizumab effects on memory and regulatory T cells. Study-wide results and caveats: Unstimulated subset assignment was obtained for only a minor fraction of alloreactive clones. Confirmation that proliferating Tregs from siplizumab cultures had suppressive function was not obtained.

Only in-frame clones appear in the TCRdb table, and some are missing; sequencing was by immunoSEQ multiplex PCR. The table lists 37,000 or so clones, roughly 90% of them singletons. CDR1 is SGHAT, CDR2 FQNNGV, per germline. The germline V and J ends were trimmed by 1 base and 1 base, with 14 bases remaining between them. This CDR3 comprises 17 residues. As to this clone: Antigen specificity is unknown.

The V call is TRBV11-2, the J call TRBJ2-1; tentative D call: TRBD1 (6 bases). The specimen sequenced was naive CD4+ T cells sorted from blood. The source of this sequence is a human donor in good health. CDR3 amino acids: CASSLGRGATSYNEQFF. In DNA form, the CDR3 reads TGTGCCAGCAGCTTAGGCAGGGGAGCTACATCCTACAATGAGCAGTTCTTC.